These 5 T cell receptor beta chains share one sample of origin, sequenced in a study of blood T cell repertoires in COVID-19. Repertoires were generated with immunoSEQ multiplex PCR, while TCRdb's copy carries only in-frame clones and drops some. The sample has over 300,000 clones, about 84% seen once. The sample consisted of peripheral blood. The source of these receptors is a woman aged 50 to 60 with acute or convalescent COVID-19.

The chain employs TRBV18 and TRBJ1-4; D unclear. This CDR3 has 18 amino acids. Germline V lookup: CDR1 KGHSH, CDR2 LQKENI. The V gene lost 4 bases and the J gene lost 4 bases, with 22 bases spanning the gap. The CDR3 reads CASSLTVSSGPDNEKLFF. The CDR3 nucleotides are TGTGCCAGCTCACTTACCGTGTCAAGCGGGCCTGATAATGAAAAACTGTTTTTT.

This clone has more than one count but fewer than ten. CDR3 nucleotide sequence: TGTGCCAGCTCCCGCGGGACCGGGGAGCTGTTTTTT. As protein: CASSRGTGELFF. The genes are TRBV6-6 and TRBJ2-2, with D possibly being TRBD2 (5 bases). The CDR3 totals 12 residues. CDR1 MNHNY and CDR2 SVGAGI come from the germline V gene (reference sequence). The V gene lost 8 bases and the J gene lost 5 bases, with 9 bases spanning the gap.

V is TRBV15 and J is TRBJ1-2; TRBD1 agrees at 10 bases. The V segment lost 5 bases and the J segment 6 bases; nucleotides outside the gene matches: 12. Germline values: CDR1 LNHNV, CDR2 YYDKDF (reference sequence). CDR3 length: 16 residues. CDR3 sequence reads: CATSGVPGQGIDGYTF. CDR3 sequence (DNA): TGTGCCACCAGCGGGGTGCCGGGACAGGGGATTGATGGCTACACCTTC.

The chain has TRBV12-5 and TRBJ2-2; possibly TRBD1 for D (6 bases). This CDR3 comprises 13 residues. CDR1 LGHNT and CDR2 FRNRAP come from the germline V gene. Trimming shortened V by 8 bases and J by 1 base, and 8 bases separated the two germline ends. The chain's CDR3 is CASTGQNTGELFF. In nucleotides, the CDR3 is TGTGCTAGTACGGGACAGAACACCGGGGAGCTGTTTTTT.

This clone has more than one count but fewer than ten. The chain is built from TRBV5-4 and TRBJ2-1; 11 nucleotides match TRBD2. The CDR3 length is 15 residues. V dropped 5 bases and J dropped 3; count of bases not matched to a gene: 4. CDR1 SGHNT and CDR2 YYREEE come from the germline V gene (reference sequence). The CDR3 reads CASSFTSGSYNEQFF. Here the CDR3 DNA reads TGTGCCAGCAGTTTTACTAGCGGGAGCTACAATGAGCAGTTCTTC.